A single sample gave rise to the 16 T cell receptor beta chains below, sequenced in a study of blood T cell repertoires in COVID-19. The data were produced by immunoSEQ multiplex PCR, yet TCRdb's version contains in-frame clones alone and is incomplete. Of around 340,000 clones detected, roughly 90% appear once; the ten largest clones hold under 5%. The sequenced material came from peripheral blood. The receptors were gathered from a woman in her fifties or sixties with COVID-19, enrolled during active disease.

This clone was detected only once. The CDR3, as DNA: TGCGCCAGCAGCCAGACAGCTAACTATGGCTACACCTTC. Amino acids: CASSQTANYGYTF. The chain has TRBV5-1 and TRBJ1-2, with D perhaps TRBD1 (5 bases). CDR1 and CDR2 from the germline V gene are SGHRS and YFSETQ. The V gene lost 4 bases and the J gene lost 0 bases, with 7 bases spanning the gap. The CDR3 length is 13 residues.

The chain recombines TRBV19 with TRBJ1-5; no clear D gene. The CDR3 is 15 amino acids. Trimming shortened V by 7 bases and J by 1 base, and 14 bases separated the two germline ends. Germline lookup yields CDR1 LNHDA and CDR2 SQIVND (reference sequence). CDR3 bases: TGTGCCAGTACCCGCCGAGGCGAAAGCAATCAGCCCCAGCATTTT. Encoded protein: CASTRRGESNQPQHF.

This chain links TRBV10-3 with TRBJ1-5; D gene uncertain. Per the germline V gene, CDR1 is ENHRY and CDR2 is SYGVKD. The CDR3 runs to 13 residues. V was cut by 3 bases and J by 0 bases, with 3 bases left in between. Written as DNA, the CDR3 is TGTGCCATCAGTGACAATAGCAATCAGCCCCAGCATTTT. This sequence encodes CAISDNSNQPQHF.

V usage is TRBV6-6 and J usage is TRBJ1-2; the D is unclear. Per the germline V gene, CDR1 is MNHNY and CDR2 is SVGAGI (reference sequence). V was shortened by 4 bases and J by 0 bases, with 9 bases between the two germline ends. The length of the CDR3 is 14 residues. The chain's CDR3 is CASSSRRANYGYTF. CDR3 in DNA: TGTGCCAGCAGTTCCAGGCGAGCTAACTATGGCTACACCTTC.

The chain carries TRBV6-5 and TRBJ2-5; no reliable D call. Germline values: CDR1 MNHEY, CDR2 SVGAGI. Trimming removed 6 bases at V and 5 bases at J, with 7 bases between. The CDR3 loop spans 11 amino acids. CDR3 sequence (DNA): TGTGCCAGCAGAATAATGGAGACCCAGTACTTC. This translates into CASRIMETQYF.

The chain joins TRBV19 to TRBJ1-2, with D possibly matching TRBD1 (6 bases). Germline CDR1 reads LNHDA; CDR2 reads SQIVND (reference sequence). The CDR3 runs to 16 residues. V shed 8 bases and J shed 5 bases, with 24 bases lying between them. Written as DNA, the CDR3 is TGTGCCAGTGCCGATGTGGGCAATGGGGGGGCGTATGGCTACACCTTC. Amino acids: CASADVGNGGAYGYTF.

The chain employs TRBV5-1 and TRBJ2-7; D perhaps matches TRBD1 (6 bases). The CDR3 loop spans 12 amino acids. Germline V lookup: CDR1 SGHRS, CDR2 YFSETQ. V lost 4 bases, J lost 3 bases, and 8 bases lay in between. CDR3 sequence: CASSEQGYEQYF. In DNA form, the CDR3 reads TGCGCCAGCAGCGAACAGGGCTACGAGCAGTACTTC.

This chain joins TRBV18 and TRBJ1-1; D ambiguous. With 6 bases removed from V and 1 base from J, the gap between germline ends came to 12 bases. CDR3 length: 14 residues. Germline-derived CDR1 and CDR2 are KGHSH and LQKENI. This CDR3 is CASSTYQANTEAFF. CDR3 DNA: TGTGCCAGCTCCACTTATCAGGCGAACACTGAAGCTTTCTTT.

This chain links TRBV7-8 with TRBJ2-7; 8 bases are shared with TRBD1. Germline V CDR1 and CDR2: SGHVS, FQNEAQ. This CDR3 has 14 amino acids. V shed 1 base, J shed 10 bases, and the junction held 9 bases outside the gene matches. The CDR3 DNA reads as TGTGCCAGCAGCTTAGTCAGGGGGCAAGGTCCCCAGTACTTC. It encodes CASSLVRGQGPQYF.

The V and J genes are TRBV6-4 and TRBJ2-1; TRBD2 matches at 11 bases. J gave up 4 bases and V 6 bases, and 5 bases lay outside the gene matches. The CDR3 consists of 15 residues. Germline values: CDR1 MRHNA, CDR2 SNTAGT. This CDR3 reads CASSATSGGYNEQFF. The CDR3 coding sequence is TGTGCCAGCAGCGCTACTAGCGGGGGTTACAATGAGCAGTTCTTC.

J is TRBJ2-5 and V is TRBV5-1; a weak D match, TRBD2 (7 bases). V lost 4 bases, J lost 5 bases, and 12 bases lay in between. This CDR3 comprises 13 residues. Germline assignment: CDR1 SGHRS and CDR2 YFSETQ. The chain's CDR3 is CASSGGALETQYF. The CDR3 coding sequence is TGCGCCAGCAGCGGGGGGGCCTTGGAGACCCAGTACTTC.

This chain links TRBV6-5 with TRBJ1-1; TRBD1 agrees at 8 bases. From germline, CDR1 is MNHEY and CDR2 SVGAGI. The CDR3 length is 14 residues. The V segment lost 7 bases and the J segment 2 bases; nucleotides outside the gene matches: 6. CDR3 nucleotides: TGTGCCAGCACCCGGACAGGGCCCAACACTGAAGCTTTCTTT. This translates into CASTRTGPNTEAFF.

The CDR3 spells CASSMVLVAYNEQFF. CDR3 sequence (DNA): TGTGCCAGTAGTATGGTATTAGTCGCCTACAATGAGCAGTTCTTC. This rearrangement joins TRBV19 to TRBJ2-1; D uncertain. The CDR3 runs 15 residues. V gave up 3 bases and J gave up 2 bases, with 11 bases separating them. Germline V gene sequence: CDR1 LNHDA, CDR2 SQIVND (reference sequence).

CDR3 nucleotide sequence: TGTGCCAGCAGCCAAGATCCATACACTAACTATGGCTACACCTTC. Translation gives CASSQDPYTNYGYTF. V gene TRBV3-1 (or the pseudogene TRBV3-2) combines with J gene TRBJ1-2; D unresolved. V lost 0 bases, J lost 0 bases, and 8 bases lay in between. This CDR3 is 15 amino acids long. Germline V lookup: CDR1 LGHDT, CDR2 YNNKEL (reference sequence).

The CDR3 DNA follows: TGTGCCAGCAGGACAGGGTCTAGCACAGATACGCAGTATTTT. This gives the protein CASRTGSSTDTQYF. The V gene is TRBV7-3, the J gene TRBJ2-3, with TRBD1 matching 7 bases. V shed 6 bases and J 0 bases; nucleotides not matched to a gene: 3. The germline CDR1 and CDR2 sequences are SGHTA and FQGTGA. The CDR3 is made up of 14 amino acids.

For this clone: The same CDR3 is also encoded by other DNA sequences in this sample. The chain recombines TRBV2 with TRBJ1-5; no firm D call. Germline V CDR1 and CDR2: SNHLY, FYNNEI. V was clipped by 4 bases and J by 2 bases, with 6 bases between them. The CDR3 is 13 amino acids. CDR3 in amino acids: CASSGTGNQPQHF. DNA for the CDR3: TGTGCCAGCAGTGGAACAGGCAATCAGCCCCAGCATTTT.